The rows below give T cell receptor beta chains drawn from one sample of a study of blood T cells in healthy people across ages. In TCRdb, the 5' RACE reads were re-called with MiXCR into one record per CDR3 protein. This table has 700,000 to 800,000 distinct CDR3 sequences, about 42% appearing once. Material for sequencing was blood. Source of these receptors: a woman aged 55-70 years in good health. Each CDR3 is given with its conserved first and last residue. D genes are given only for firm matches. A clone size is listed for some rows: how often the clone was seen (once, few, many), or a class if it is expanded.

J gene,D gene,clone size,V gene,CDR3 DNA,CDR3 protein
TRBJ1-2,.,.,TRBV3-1,TGTGCCAGCAGCCAAGAAGTCCTACCACCTAACTATGGCTACACCTTC,CASSQEVLPPNYGYTF
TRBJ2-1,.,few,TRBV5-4,TGTGCCAGCAGCTGGGATCTACAGGGCTCCTACAATGAGCAGTTCTTC,CASSWDLQGSYNEQFF
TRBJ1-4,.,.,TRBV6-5,TGTGCCAGCAGTAGAGCCGGGACGAATGGAGGAAAACTGTTTTTT,CASSRAGTNGGKLFF
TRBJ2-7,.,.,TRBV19,TGTGCCAGTAGTATAGACAGTTCCTCCTACGAGCAGTACTTC,CASSIDSSSYEQYF
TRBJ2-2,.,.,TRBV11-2,TGTGCCAGCAGCGGTGGGGCGGGACTTAACACCGGGGAGCTGTTTTTT,CASSGGAGLNTGELFF
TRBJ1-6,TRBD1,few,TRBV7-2,TGTGCCAGCAGCTCCCCTTCGGGACAGGCGAACTCACCCCTCCACTTT,CASSSPSGQANSPLHF
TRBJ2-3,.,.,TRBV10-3,TGTGCCATCAGTGAGCCGACGAGTGAAGATACGCAGTATTTT,CAISEPTSEDTQYF
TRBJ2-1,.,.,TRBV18,TGTGCCAGCTCTCCTGACGTCTCCTACAATGAGCAGTTCTTC,CASSPDVSYNEQFF
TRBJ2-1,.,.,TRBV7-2,TGTGCCAGCATCCCGGGACTCGTACACAATGAGCAGTTCTTC,CASIPGLVHNEQFF
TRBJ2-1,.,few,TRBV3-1,TGTGCCAGTACGGGATTATTTAATGAGCAGTTCTTC,CASTGLFNEQFF
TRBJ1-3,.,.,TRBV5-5,TGTGCCAGCACAGCTGGAAACACCATATATTTT,CASTAGNTIYF